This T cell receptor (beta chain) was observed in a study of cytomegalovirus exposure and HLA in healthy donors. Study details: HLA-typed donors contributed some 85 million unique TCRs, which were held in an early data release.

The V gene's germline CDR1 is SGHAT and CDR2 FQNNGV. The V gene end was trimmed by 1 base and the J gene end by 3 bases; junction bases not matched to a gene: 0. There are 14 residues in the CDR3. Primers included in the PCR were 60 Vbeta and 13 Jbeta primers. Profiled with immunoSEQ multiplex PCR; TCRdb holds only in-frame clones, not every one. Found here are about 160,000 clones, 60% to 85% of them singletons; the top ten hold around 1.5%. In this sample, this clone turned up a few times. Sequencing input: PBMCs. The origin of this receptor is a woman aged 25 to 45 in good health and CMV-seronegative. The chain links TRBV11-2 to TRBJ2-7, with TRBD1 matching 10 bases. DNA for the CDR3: TGTGCCAGCAGCTTAGGGACAGGGGGCTACGAGCAGTACTTC. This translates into CASSLGTGGYEQYF.